One sample yielded the 26 T cell receptor beta chains listed below, sequenced in a study of Graves' ophthalmopathy and Graves' hyperthyroidism. The study amplified TCR beta CDR3 regions using RNA transcripts. Second-round multiplex PCR came after a first-round RT-PCR that employed HTBI primers. TCRdb called the multiplex PCR reads again in MiXCR, with one record for every CDR3 protein. In the table there are a few hundred thousand distinct CDR3 sequences, roughly 39% of which are singletons. Sequencing was done on a sample of peripheral blood or thyroid tissue (not recorded which). Every receptor here comes from an adult man with Graves' hyperthyroidism.

This clonotype showed up many times. The chain recombines TRBV7-8 with TRBJ1-2, with D maybe TRBD1 (5 bases). With 1 base removed from V and 2 bases from J, the gap between germline ends came to 11 bases. CDR3 size: 15 residues. Germline CDR1 reads SGHVS; CDR2 reads FQNEAQ. The DNA of the CDR3 is TGTGCCAGCAGCTTAGGGACACTCCTAAACTATGGCTACACCTTC. Translated, it gives CASSLGTLLNYGYTF.

Notes on this clonotype: A much bigger clone sits one base away, suggesting this may be a read error. V is TRBV5-4 and J is TRBJ1-4; 9 bases agree with TRBD1. This CDR3 has 14 residues. Germline CDR1 and CDR2: SGHNT and YYREEE (reference sequence). CDR3 sequence: CASGTGGVRERLFF. As DNA, the CDR3 is TGTGCCAGCGGAACAGGGGGCGTCCGCGAAAGACTGTTTTTT.

In its sample, this clonotype was seen many times. A junction end diverges from the germline sequence, so it may reflect a read error. V and J are TRBV5-1 and TRBJ2-7; 9 bases agree with TRBD1. The CDR3 is 13 amino acids. CDR1 and CDR2 (germline): SGHRS, YFSETQ. This CDR3 is CASSLGQGNEQYF. CDR3 DNA: TGTGCCAGCAGCTTGGGACAGGGTAACGAGCAGTACTTC. Variable domain in full (rest from reference TRBV5-1 and TRBJ2-7): KAGVTQTPRYLIKTRGQQVTLSCSPISGHRSVSWYQQTPGQGLQFLFEYFSETQRNKGNFPGRFSGRQFSNSRSEMNVSTLELGDSALYLCASSLGQGNEQYFGPGTRLTVT.

This clonotype was seen ten or more times. The rearrangement joins TRBV20-1 to TRBJ2-7, with D perhaps matching TRBD2 (5 bases). Trimming removed 5 bases from V and 2 bases from J, with 10 bases in between. This CDR3 contains 12 residues. CDR1 and CDR2 from the germline V gene are DFQATT and SNEGSKA (reference sequence). CDR3 coding DNA: TGCAGTGCTCCGCGGGCAGCCTACGAGCAGTACTTC. It translates to CSAPRAAYEQYF.

Regarding this clonotype: This sequence may be a read error, since a much larger clone differs from it by one base. V is TRBV2 and J is TRBJ1-4, with TRBD1 matching over 8 bases. Germline V gene lookup returns CDR1 SNHLY and CDR2 FYNNEI. This CDR3 has 13 residues. In nucleotides, the CDR3 is TGTGCCAGCACCGGACAGGGAATTGAAAAACTGCTTTTT. Translation gives CASTGQGIEKLLF.

This clonotype was seen many times. The V and J genes are TRBV27 and TRBJ1-2; 9 bases map to TRBD1. Per germline, CDR1 MNHEY and CDR2 SMNVEV (reference sequence). Trimming cost V 6 bases and J 5 bases; bases outside gene matches: 10. The CDR3 extends over 15 amino acids. The CDR3 DNA is TGTGCCAGCAGACTCCAGGGACAGGGCTTGTATGGCTACACCTTC. It translates to CASRLQGQGLYGYTF.

This sequence joins TRBV6-6 and TRBJ2-1; 8 bases agree with TRBD2. This CDR3 comprises 15 residues. Germline V gene data show CDR1 as MNHNY and CDR2 as SVGAGI (reference sequence). Unmatched junction bases numbered 9, after V lost 5 bases and J lost 6 bases. The CDR3 sequence: CASSDRPGGGNEQFF. The CDR3 DNA reads as TGTGCCAGCAGTGACCGGCCGGGAGGGGGCAATGAGCAGTTCTTC.

This clonotype was seen many times. The rearrangement uses TRBV29-1 and TRBJ2-7; D is possibly TRBD1 (5 bases). The CDR3 totals 13 residues. The germline V gene encodes CDR1 SQVTM and CDR2 ANQGSEA. The V and J ends lost 6 bases and 2 bases respectively, with 14 bases between them. The CDR3 DNA sequence: TGCAGCGTGGTGCCAGGGTCTACCTACGAGCAGTACTTC. It codes for CSVVPGSTYEQYF.

This rearrangement joins TRBV20-1 to TRBJ1-5; D possibly corresponds to TRBD1 (6 bases). The CDR3 is 13 residues long. Germline CDR1 reads DFQATT; CDR2 reads SNEGSKA (reference sequence). The V end was cut by 6 bases, the J end by 9 bases, with 18 bases between. In nucleotides, the CDR3 is TGCAGTGCCGCCGGACAGTGGGCAGGGCCCCAGCATTTT. The encoded protein is CSAAGQWAGPQHF.

The gene calls are TRBV6-1 and TRBJ2-2, with TRBD1 identical over 9 bases. This CDR3 region has 17 residues. Germline CDR1 is MNHNS and CDR2 is SASEGT. V was clipped by 6 bases and J by 4 bases; unmatched bases: 12. The CDR3 reads CASSLTGGGVGTGELFF. CDR3 nucleotides: TGTGCCAGCAGCCTCACAGGGGGCGGAGTGGGCACCGGGGAGCTGTTTTTT.

This clonotype came up many times. The V call is TRBV7-2, the J call TRBJ1-4, with D uncertain. CDR1 is SGHTA, CDR2 FQGNSA, per germline. The CDR3 covers 14 residues. Trimming shortened V by 3 bases and J by 5 bases, and 10 bases separated the two germline ends. CDR3 bases: TGTGCCAGCAGCTTGACCAGGTGGAATGAAAAACTGTTTTTT. Amino acid sequence: CASSLTRWNEKLFF.

This clonotype was recorded at least ten times. The rearrangement links TRBV19 to TRBJ1-1; possible D gene TRBD1, 6 bases. Germline-derived CDR1 and CDR2 are LNHDA and SQIVND (reference sequence). The CDR3 length is 11 residues. Trimming cost V 9 bases and J 6 bases, with 11 bases left between them. The CDR3 DNA follows: TGTGCCAGCAGGGAGGGGGCTGAAGCTTTCTTT. It translates to CASREGAEAFF.

The sample holds many counts of this clonotype. This rearrangement joins TRBV19 to TRBJ2-2, with 14 nucleotides matching TRBD2. The CDR3 loop spans 17 amino acids. Germline CDR1 is LNHDA and CDR2 is SQIVND (reference sequence). V gave up 8 bases and J gave up 5 bases; unmatched junction bases: 10. The CDR3 DNA sequence: TGTGCCAGTGGGACGGGACTAGCGGGAGCTAGTACCGGGGAGCTGTTTTTT. Its protein is CASGTGLAGASTGELFF.

In this sample, this clonotype turned up a few times. The chain combines TRBV20-1 with TRBJ1-1, with 7 nucleotides matching TRBD1. Trimming took 6 bases from V and 2 from J; bases not matched to a gene: 15. There are 16 residues in the CDR3. Germline values: CDR1 DFQATT, CDR2 SNEGSKA (reference sequence). CDR3 nucleotide sequence: TGCAGTGCGCCGGGACAGCGGGTGGAGGCTAACACTGAAGCTTTCTTT. This translates into CSAPGQRVEANTEAFF.

With regard to this clonotype: Sequence at one end of the junction differs from germline and may be a read error. CDR3 loop: CASSRSSSPGNTICF. In nucleotides, the CDR3 is TGTGCCAGCAGCCGAAGTAGTTCCCCTGGAAACACCATATGTTTT. The chain carries TRBV7-2 and TRBJ1-3; D is unclear. The germline V gene encodes CDR1 SGHTA and CDR2 FQGNSA. The CDR3 is 15 amino acids.

This clonotype was found a few times. The chain is built from TRBV28 and TRBJ2-7, with TRBD2 matching 7 bases. The CDR3 runs to 13 residues. V dropped 8 bases and J dropped 7; count of bases not matched to a gene: 11. Germline CDR1 and CDR2: MDHEN and SYDVKM. The CDR3 reads CASEVAGVGEQYF. CDR3 sequence (DNA): TGTGCCAGCGAAGTCGCGGGAGTGGGAGAGCAGTACTTC. The variable domain in full, completed from reference TRBV28 and TRBJ2-7, reads DVKVTQSSRYLVKRTGEKVFLECVQDMDHENMFWYRQDPGLGLRLIYFSYDVKMKEKGDIPEGYSVSREKKERFSLILESASTNQTSMYLCASEVAGVGEQYFGPGTRLTVT.

There are a few counts of this clonotype. The gene calls are TRBV9 and TRBJ2-6; TRBD1 matches 10 bases. CDR1 is SGDLS and CDR2 is YYNGEE in the germline V gene. The V and J ends lost 4 bases and 0 bases, in that order; junction bases with no gene match: 4. This CDR3 is built from 17 residues. The CDR3 coding sequence is TGTGCCAGCAGCCCACGGGACAGGGGCTCTGGGGCCAACGTCCTGACTTTC. Translating gives CASSPRDRGSGANVLTF.

The J gene is TRBJ2-7, the V gene TRBV2; TRBD1 aligns across 8 bases. The CDR3 covers 15 residues. CDR1 and CDR2 from the germline V gene are SNHLY and FYNNEI. The V gene end was trimmed by 4 bases and the J gene end by 7 bases; junction bases not matched to a gene: 12. CDR3 sequence: CASSAPGQVAGEQYF. CDR3 coding DNA: TGTGCCAGCAGTGCACCGGGACAGGTGGCCGGGGAGCAGTACTTC.

The chain is built from TRBV29-1 and TRBJ2-5, with D perhaps matching TRBD1 or TRBD2 (5 bases each). Germline V gene sequence: CDR1 SQVTM, CDR2 ANQGSEA. This CDR3 region has 17 residues. Trimming pared 6 bases from V and 1 base from J, leaving 24 bases between. The CDR3, as DNA: TGCAGCGTCGAACCGCAGGGAGATGGACTGCCCCAAGAGACCCAGTACTTC. It yields the protein CSVEPQGDGLPQETQYF.

This clonotype was found many times. This chain uses TRBV19 with TRBJ1-1, with TRBD1 identical over 7 bases. Germline lookup yields CDR1 LNHDA and CDR2 SQIVND (reference sequence). The CDR3 loop spans 16 amino acids. V was clipped by 4 bases and J by 0 bases; unmatched bases: 8. The CDR3 DNA reads as TGTGCCAGTAGTACGACAGGGCGGCTTATGAACACTGAAGCTTTCTTT. Its protein is CASSTTGRLMNTEAFF.

The chain combines TRBV5-1 with TRBJ1-2; TRBD1 might be the D (5 bases). The CDR3 consists of 15 residues. V was clipped by 0 bases and J by 3 bases, with 12 bases between them. Germline-derived CDR1 and CDR2 are SGHRS and YFSETQ. The CDR3 bases are TGCGCCAGCAGCTTGGTGGCAGGGCGATACTATGGCTACACCTTC. Its protein product is CASSLVAGRYYGYTF.

In its sample, this clonotype was seen many times. The V gene is TRBV14, the J gene TRBJ2-5; 7 nucleotides match TRBD1. CDR1 is SGHDN, CDR2 FVKESK, per germline. The CDR3 runs to 16 residues. V dropped 3 bases and J dropped 0; count of bases not matched to a gene: 7. DNA of the CDR3: TGTGCCAGCAGCCATCGGGACAGAATGTACCAAGAGACCCAGTACTTC. This gives the protein CASSHRDRMYQETQYF.

This clonotype was seen more than once but under ten times. The gene calls are TRBV12-3 or TRBV12-4 and TRBJ1-4; the D is unclear. The CDR3 is 13 amino acids. With 2 bases removed from V and 5 bases from J, the gap between germline ends came to 6 bases. In DNA, the CDR3 is TGTGCCAGCAGTTTATCAGTGAATGAAAAACTGTTTTTT. Its translation: CASSLSVNEKLFF.

The rearrangement joins TRBV2 to TRBJ2-1; TRBD2 might be the D (6 bases). The CDR3 is 16 residues long. V shed 5 bases and J shed 0 bases, with 14 bases lying between them. Per germline, CDR1 SNHLY and CDR2 FYNNEI. CDR3: CASSFDGGSSYNEQFF. CDR3 in DNA: TGTGCCAGCAGTTTTGACGGGGGAAGCTCCTACAATGAGCAGTTCTTC.

This clonotype came up many times. V is TRBV10-3 and J is TRBJ2-5; 9 nucleotides line up with TRBD1. Germline V lookup: CDR1 ENHRY, CDR2 SYGVKD. This CDR3 has 17 residues. V gave up 2 bases and J gave up 5 bases; unmatched junction bases: 12. The CDR3 loop reads CAISEEQPGQGRETQYF. CDR3 nucleotides: TGTGCCATCAGTGAGGAACAACCGGGACAGGGAAGGGAGACCCAGTACTTC.

At least ten counts were recorded for this clonotype. The chain joins TRBV10-3 to TRBJ2-7; D is perhaps TRBD1 (5 bases). Germline loops: CDR1 ENHRY, CDR2 SYGVKD. The CDR3 has 13 residues. The V and J ends lost 4 bases and 2 bases respectively, with 9 bases between them. CDR3 protein: CAISVATAYEQYF. Here the CDR3 DNA reads TGTGCCATCAGTGTCGCGACAGCCTACGAGCAGTACTTC.